One and the same sample provided the 27 T cell receptor beta chains below, sequenced in a study of T cells after yellow fever vaccination. TCRdb re-analysed the 5' RACE reads in MiXCR, keeping a single row per CDR3 protein. Of some 52,000 distinct CDR3 sequences listed, 6.6% were seen once; the top ten hold 24%. The source was CD8+ T cells not binding an NS4B(214-222) dextramer, sorted from PBMCs, collected about 49 days after the first yellow fever vaccination. The receptors here all came from a man aged 18 to 29 who received the YFV17D yellow fever vaccine.

This clonotype turned up a few times. This chain connects TRBV6-1 to TRBJ1-5; 8 bases map to TRBD1. The CDR3 is 15 amino acids. With V trimmed by 10 bases and J by 9 bases, 17 bases remained unmatched. Germline lookup yields CDR1 MNHNS and CDR2 SASEGT. CDR3 sequence (DNA): TGTGCCACTGGGACAGGCGTTAGTGTTTTGAGGCCCCAGCATTTT. Its translation: CATGTGVSVLRPQHF.

This rearrangement joins TRBV4-3 to TRBJ2-2; D call uncertain. Germline-derived CDR1 and CDR2 are LGHNA and YSLEER. Between the trimmed V and J ends, which lost 0 bases and 3 bases, there was a span of 5 bases. The CDR3 totals 14 residues. DNA of the CDR3: TGCGCCAGCAGCCAAGAGGCGGACACCGGGGAGCTGTTTTTT. Residues: CASSQEADTGELFF.

In this sample, this clonotype turned up many times. V and J are TRBV5-1 and TRBJ1-1, with TRBD1 as a possible D gene (6 bases). The V end lost 4 bases, the J end lost 3 bases, and 13 bases lay between the germline ends. CDR3 size: 14 residues. Germline values: CDR1 SGHRS, CDR2 YFSETQ. Here the CDR3 reads CASSLKQGDTEAFF. In DNA, the CDR3 is TGCGCCAGCAGCCTAAAACAGGGTGACACTGAAGCTTTCTTT.

This clonotype was recorded many times. This chain uses TRBV4-2 with TRBJ1-2; no firm D call. The CDR3 contains 13 residues. Germline assignment: CDR1 LGHNA and CDR2 YNFKEQ. Trimming left V 4 bases short and J 0 bases short, with 6 bases between. CDR3 sequence reads: CASSLSANYGYTF. The CDR3 DNA follows: TGTGCCAGCAGCCTTTCAGCTAACTATGGCTACACCTTC.

This clonotype has at least ten counts. The V call is TRBV5-1, the J call TRBJ1-2; 7 bases are shared with TRBD1. Germline V gene sequence: CDR1 SGHRS, CDR2 YFSETQ. This CDR3 comprises 13 residues. J gave up 14 bases and V 2 bases, and 12 bases lay outside the gene matches. The DNA for the CDR3 is TGCGCCAGCAGCTTCACGAGGAACAGGGGCAAGACCTTC. It specifies CASSFTRNRGKTF.

The gene calls are TRBV4-3 and TRBJ2-7; D might be TRBD1 or TRBD2, each matching 6 bases. Germline lookup yields CDR1 LGHNA and CDR2 YSLEER. Trimming took off 1 base at V and 4 bases at J, with 17 bases between the two ends. The CDR3 extends over 16 amino acids. CDR3 nucleotide sequence: TGCGCCAGCAGCCAAGGGGGGGTTCAGGGGCAATACGAGCAGTACTTC. Residues: CASSQGGVQGQYEQYF.

This chain joins TRBV11-3 and TRBJ2-7; tentatively, D is TRBD2 (5 bases). V shed 0 bases and J shed 3 bases, with 15 bases lying between them. The germline V gene has CDR1 SGHNT and CDR2 YENEEA. The CDR3 is 16 amino acids. CDR3 sequence (DNA): TGTGCCAGCAGCTTAGATCTGGCGACTAATGACTACGAGCAGTACTTC. Protein product: CASSLDLATNDYEQYF.

A few counts support this clonotype. This chain joins TRBV5-5 and TRBJ2-7; D may be TRBD2 (6 bases). The CDR3 is made up of 12 amino acids. V dropped 1 base and J dropped 6 bases, with 8 bases sitting between them. CDR1 is SGHKS and CDR2 is YYEKEE in the germline V gene (reference sequence). CDR3: CASSLSGSEQYF. The CDR3 DNA reads TGTGCCAGCAGCTTGTCCGGGAGCGAGCAGTACTTC.

This clonotype was counted many times. J is TRBJ1-1 and V is TRBV29-1, with D unclear. Germline CDR1 is SQVTM and CDR2 is ANQGSEA. This CDR3 contains 12 residues. V dropped 7 bases and J dropped 3 bases, with 12 bases sitting between them. DNA of the CDR3: TGCAGCGGCCGTAGGAGGGACACTGAAGCTTTCTTT. This codes for CSGRRRDTEAFF.

This clonotype was observed many times. Relative to the germline gene, one junction end is altered; a read error may explain this. This chain connects TRBV5-1 to TRBJ2-1, with a weak D call TRBD2 (7 bases). The CDR3 sequence is 14 residues long. Germline V gene sequence: CDR1 SGHRS, CDR2 YFSETQ. CDR3 region: CASSQGGGYTEQFF. DNA for the CDR3: TGCGCCAGCAGCCAAGGGGGAGGGTACACTGAGCAGTTCTTC.

In this sample, this clonotype turned up many times. The chain joins TRBV10-3 to TRBJ2-7, with 10 bases that match TRBD1. Germline CDR1 and CDR2: ENHRY and SYGVKD. V lost 6 bases and J lost 6; bases outside the gene matches: 5. The CDR3 has 13 amino acids. CDR3 nucleotides: TGTGCCATCAGGAGGACAGGGGGGGGCGAGCAGTACTTC. It codes for CAIRRTGGGEQYF.

This clonotype occurred many times. The CDR3 DNA reads as TGTGCCAGCAGCCGGGACGGGCTTGCCACTGAAGCTTTCTTT. It yields the protein CASSRDGLATEAFF. The V gene is TRBV6-2 or TRBV6-3, the J gene TRBJ1-1, with TRBD1 as a possible D gene (5 bases). CDR3 length: 14 amino acids. The germline CDR1 and CDR2 sequences are MNHEY and SVGEGT. V lost 6 bases, J lost 4 bases, and 15 bases lay in between.

The table lists this clonotype with many counts. V gene TRBV4-1 combines with J gene TRBJ1-3; D gene ambiguous. Germline CDR1 is MGHRA and CDR2 is YSYEKL. Trimming took 4 bases from V and 4 from J, leaving 8 bases between them. The CDR3 spans 13 residues. This CDR3 is CASSPRGGNTIYF. CDR3 in DNA: TGCGCCAGCAGCCCTAGAGGCGGAAACACCATATATTTT.

This clonotype was counted many times. The chain has TRBV5-1 and TRBJ2-7; TRBD1 matches at 7 bases. V lost 1 base and J lost 2; bases outside the gene matches: 3. Germline lookup yields CDR1 SGHRS and CDR2 YFSETQ. The CDR3 has 14 residues. CDR3 nucleotide sequence: TGCGCCAGCAGCTTGATGACAGGGCCCTACGAGCAGTACGTC. As protein: CASSLMTGPYEQYV.

The chain employs TRBV12-3 or TRBV12-4 and TRBJ2-1; D unresolved. V lost 0 bases and J lost 0, with 6 bases in between. The CDR3 contains 15 residues. CDR3 residues: CASSLADLSYNEQFF. For the CDR3, the DNA is TGTGCCAGCAGTTTAGCGGACCTCTCCTACAATGAGCAGTTCTTC.

This clonotype was found many times. The genes are TRBV20-1 and TRBJ2-7; no clear D gene. CDR3 size: 13 residues. Trimming took 1 base from V and 2 from J, leaving 9 bases between them. The germline V gene encodes CDR1 DFQATT and CDR2 SNEGSKA (reference sequence). CDR3 protein: CSARGTETYEQYF. CDR3 in DNA: TGCAGTGCTAGAGGGACGGAGACCTACGAGCAGTACTTC.

This clonotype was seen at least ten times. The V and J genes are TRBV9 and TRBJ1-2; weak D call: TRBD1 (6 bases). V lost 3 bases to trimming and J lost 5 bases, with 11 bases between them. The CDR3 is 13 amino acids. Germline V lookup: CDR1 SGDLS, CDR2 YYNGEE. The CDR3 region has the DNA TGTGCCAGCAGCGCAGCGGACAGTTATGGCTACACCTTC. Its translation: CASSAADSYGYTF.

This clonotype was seen only a few times. The V call is TRBV3-1, the J call TRBJ1-2; weak D call: TRBD1 (6 bases). Germline CDR1 reads LGHDT; CDR2 reads YNNKEL (reference sequence). Trimming pared 4 bases from V and 0 bases from J, leaving 15 bases between. This CDR3 region has 16 residues. The CDR3 region is CASSPQLDRSNYGYTF. The CDR3 coding sequence is TGTGCCAGCAGCCCCCAGCTTGACAGGTCTAACTATGGCTACACCTTC.

In its sample, this clonotype was seen many times. The gene calls are TRBV4-1 and TRBJ2-7, with D maybe TRBD2 (6 bases). CDR3 length: 17 amino acids. V lost 0 bases and J lost 0, with 15 bases in between. Per germline, CDR1 MGHRA and CDR2 YSYEKL. This CDR3 is CASSQDTGRGSSYEQYV. The CDR3 DNA is TGCGCCAGCAGCCAAGATACCGGGAGAGGGTCCTCCTACGAGCAGTACGTC.

The sample holds many counts of this clonotype. The gene calls are TRBV6-5 and TRBJ1-2, with D unresolved. In germline, CDR1 is MNHEY, CDR2 SVGAGI. This CDR3 is 14 amino acids long. V lost 0 bases and J 4 bases, leaving 9 bases between the germline ends. The CDR3 nucleotides read TGTGCCAGCAGTTACTCGGAAGGAGCCTATGGCTACACCTTC. It yields the protein CASSYSEGAYGYTF.

This clonotype was picked up many times. The DNA for the CDR3 is TGCGCCAGCAGCCAAAGGGGGCAGGGCGGGTCCTACAATGAGCAGTTCTTC. This sequence encodes CASSQRGQGGSYNEQFF. This chain uses TRBV4-1 with TRBJ2-1, with 7 bases identical to TRBD1. V dropped 2 bases and J dropped 1; count of bases not matched to a gene: 8. The CDR3 is 17 amino acids. CDR1 and CDR2 from the germline V gene are MGHRA and YSYEKL.

This clonotype has just one count. V is TRBV6-6 and J is TRBJ2-1; D is uncertain. The V and J ends lost 3 bases and 8 bases respectively, with 8 bases between them. CDR3 length: 12 residues. Germline CDR1 reads MNHNY; CDR2 reads SVGAGI (reference sequence). DNA for the CDR3: TGTGCCAGCAGTTATGGGTTCGATGAGCAGTTCTTC. It specifies CASSYGFDEQFF.

This clonotype was recorded many times. The V and J genes are TRBV10-3 and TRBJ1-1; TRBD1 matches 8 bases. Germline lookup yields CDR1 ENHRY and CDR2 SYGVKD. CDR3 size: 13 residues. The V gene end was trimmed by 10 bases and the J gene end by 0 bases; junction bases not matched to a gene: 4. The DNA for the CDR3 is TGTGCCACTGACAGGGGAATGAACACTGAAGCTTTCTTT. Encoded protein: CATDRGMNTEAFF.

The rearrangement uses TRBV5-6 and TRBJ2-3; 7 bases map to TRBD2. Germline values: CDR1 SGHDT, CDR2 YYEEEE. This CDR3 is 16 amino acids long. Trimming cost V 0 bases and J 2 bases; bases outside gene matches: 6. The CDR3 sequence is CASSLESGAHTDTQYF. The CDR3, as DNA: TGTGCCAGCAGCTTGGAGAGCGGGGCCCACACAGATACGCAGTATTTT.

The sample holds many counts of this clonotype. The CDR3 protein is CASSEYLSGRTDTQYF. CDR3 bases: TGTGCCAGCAGTGAATATCTGTCAGGGAGGACAGATACGCAGTATTTT. The chain is built from TRBV25-1 and TRBJ2-3; D possibly corresponds to TRBD2 (6 bases). CDR3 length: 16 amino acids. V lost 0 bases and J 3 bases, leaving 13 bases between the germline ends. Looked up from germline, CDR1 is MGHDK and CDR2 is SYGVNS.

This clonotype was detected only a few times. This chain joins TRBV5-1 and TRBJ2-2; TRBD1 is a possible D gene (6 bases). Germline CDR1 SGHRS, CDR2 YFSETQ. The CDR3 runs to 14 residues. V dropped 3 bases and J dropped 7 bases, with 13 bases sitting between them. The chain's CDR3 is CASSSGGGGGELFF. The CDR3, as DNA: TGCGCCAGCAGCTCCGGTGGGGGCGGCGGGGAGCTGTTTTTT.

This clonotype was detected many times. The chain combines TRBV30 with TRBJ2-3, with TRBD2 as a possible D gene (5 bases). V lost 6 bases and J 2 bases, leaving 18 bases between the germline ends. The CDR3 spans 15 residues. CDR1 GTSNPN and CDR2 SVGIG come from the germline V gene (reference sequence). Here the CDR3 reads CACRGLGPNTDTQYF. The CDR3 region has the DNA TGTGCCTGCAGAGGGCTGGGCCCGAACACAGATACGCAGTATTTT.